Shown below are 30 T cell receptor beta chains from a single sample sequenced in a study of somatic mutations in cytotoxic T cells in rheumatoid arthritis. The assay was immunoSEQ multiplex PCR, and TCRdb's table has in-frame clones only and misses some. Of 6,500 to 10,000 clones listed, less than 80% are singletons. Sequenced material: CD8+ T cells sorted from blood. The receptors come from a woman in her forties or fifties in good health.

By proportion, this clone is medium-sized. V is TRBV7-9 and J is TRBJ2-7, with 9 bases matching TRBD2. J gave up 2 bases and V 5 bases, and 4 bases lay outside the gene matches. CDR3 length equals 14 residues. Germline V CDR1 and CDR2: SEHNR, FQNEAQ (reference sequence). CDR3 residues: CASSTAGGPYEQYF. CDR3 in DNA: TGTGCCAGCAGCACAGCGGGGGGACCCTACGAGCAGTACTTC.

The chain uses TRBV13 and TRBJ1-2, with a weak D call TRBD1 (5 bases). The germline gives CDR1 PRHDT, CDR2 FYEKMQ (reference sequence). The CDR3 runs to 15 residues. Trimming removed 3 bases from V and 2 bases from J, with 13 bases in between. CDR3 sequence (DNA): TGTGCCAGCAGCTTTTCCCAGGGTTACAACTATGGCTACACCTTC. Its translation is CASSFSQGYNYGYTF.

A few counts support this clone. This chain links TRBV6-6 with TRBJ1-6; 8 positions match TRBD1. Germline CDR1 reads MNHNY; CDR2 reads SVGAGI (reference sequence). This CDR3 comprises 13 residues. The V and J ends lost 11 bases and 7 bases, in that order; junction bases with no gene match: 7. CDR3 amino acids: CAVEGQGNSPLHF. CDR3 sequence (DNA): TGTGCCGTAGAAGGACAGGGAAATTCACCCCTCCACTTT.

The CDR3 reads CASSAGTGDGYEQFF. The CDR3 region has the DNA TGTGCCAGCAGTGCCGGGACAGGCGATGGATATGAGCAGTTCTTC. The rearrangement links TRBV7-2 to TRBJ2-1; TRBD1 agrees at 8 bases. The CDR3 sequence is 15 residues long. The germline gives CDR1 SGHTA, CDR2 FQGNSA. V lost 6 bases to trimming and J lost 8 bases; unmatched junction nucleotides: 12.

This clone was seen a single time. The chain uses TRBV5-4 and TRBJ2-7, with unresolved D. Trimming removed 2 bases at V and 4 bases at J, with 7 bases between. The length of the CDR3 is 12 residues. CDR1 is SGHNT, CDR2 YYREEE, per germline (reference sequence). This CDR3 reads CASSLPGYEQYF. The CDR3 nucleotides read TGTGCCAGCAGCTTACCGGGTTACGAGCAGTACTTC.

The chain recombines TRBV27 with TRBJ2-7, with D possibly TRBD1 on 6 matching bases. Trimming left V 6 bases short and J 0 bases short, with 21 bases between. The germline gives CDR1 MNHEY, CDR2 SMNVEV (reference sequence). The CDR3 is 17 amino acids. In nucleotides, the CDR3 is TGTGCCAGCAGCCAAAAATGGGACACAACCAGCTCCTACGAGCAGTACTTC. Amino acid sequence: CASSQKWDTTSSYEQYF.

This chain connects TRBV28 to TRBJ1-1; 7 bases line up with TRBD1. CDR3 length: 15 amino acids. The V segment lost 5 bases and the J segment 2 bases; nucleotides outside the gene matches: 8. Germline CDR1 is MDHEN and CDR2 is SYDVKM. For the CDR3, the DNA is TGTGCCAGCAGTCCCATCCGGGACAGTAACACTGAAGCTTTCTTT. Translation: CASSPIRDSNTEAFF.

V usage is TRBV5-6 and J usage is TRBJ2-7, with 10 nucleotides matching TRBD1. This CDR3 is 17 amino acids long. Trimming at V came to 4 bases and at J to 1 base, leaving 11 bases not matched to a gene. Germline CDR1 and CDR2: SGHDT and YYEEEE. The CDR3 nucleotides read TGTGCCAGCAGCGTGGCGTTTCGGGGACAGGGGTCCTACGAGCAGTACTTC. It codes for CASSVAFRGQGSYEQYF.

The chain carries TRBV27 and TRBJ2-7; perhaps TRBD1 as D (6 bases). The V end lost 10 bases, the J end lost 3 bases, and 10 bases lay between the germline ends. The V gene's germline CDR1 is MNHEY and CDR2 SMNVEV (reference sequence). The CDR3 covers 11 residues. The CDR3 region is CAIGTLYEQYF. The CDR3 coding sequence is TGTGCCATAGGGACACTCTACGAGCAGTACTTC.

The chain recombines TRBV7-2 with TRBJ2-3, with TRBD2 matching over 10 bases. CDR1 SGHTA and CDR2 FQGNSA come from the germline V gene. This CDR3 contains 16 residues. The V and J ends lost 0 bases and 3 bases, in that order; junction bases with no gene match: 3. The CDR3 here is CASSLAGTSETDTQYF. The CDR3 region has the DNA TGTGCCAGCAGCTTAGCCGGGACTAGCGAGACAGATACGCAGTATTTT.

By sample fraction, this clone is medium-sized. The chain uses TRBV4-3 and TRBJ2-1; no firm D call. CDR3 length equals 15 residues. V lost 2 bases to trimming and J lost 0 bases, with 8 bases between them. Germline assignment: CDR1 LGHNA and CDR2 YSLEER. The CDR3 DNA follows: TGCGCCAGCAGCCAAAGTGATAGCTCCTACAATGAGCAGTTCTTC. This encodes CASSQSDSSYNEQFF.

This clone was observed a handful of times. V and J are TRBV11-1 and TRBJ2-2; the D gene is possibly TRBD2 (5 bases). This CDR3 region has 15 residues. From germline, CDR1 is SGHAT and CDR2 FQDESV (reference sequence). V lost 5 bases and J 6 bases, leaving 16 bases between the germline ends. The CDR3 bases are TGTGCCAGCAGCCCGGACTGGGCCTCATCCGGGGAGCTGTTTTTT. It codes for CASSPDWASSGELFF.

V and J are TRBV5-4 and TRBJ2-7; 9 nucleotides agree with TRBD1. CDR3 length equals 15 residues. V lost 2 bases and J lost 5; bases outside the gene matches: 8. Germline V lookup: CDR1 SGHNT, CDR2 YYREEE (reference sequence). This chain's CDR3 is CASSFSGTGSHEQYF. The CDR3 nucleotides read TGTGCCAGCAGCTTTTCCGGGACAGGGTCCCACGAGCAGTACTTC. The full variable domain, rest sourced from reference TRBV5-4 and TRBJ2-7, is ETGVTQSPTHLIKTRGQQVTLRCSSQSGHNTVSWYQQALGQGPQFIFQYYREEENGRGNFPPRFSGLQFPNYSSELNVNALELDDSALYLCASSFSGTGSHEQYFGPGTRLTVT.

The CDR3 DNA reads TGTGCCATCAGTGCAAGCGGGGAGACTGAGCAGTTCTTC. Translated: CAISASGETEQFF. The chain joins TRBV10-3 to TRBJ2-1, with 7 positions matching TRBD2. The CDR3 covers 13 residues. CDR1 ENHRY and CDR2 SYGVKD come from the germline V gene. V gave up 4 bases and J gave up 9 bases; unmatched junction bases: 6.

This clone appeared a single time. The chain links TRBV6-5 to TRBJ1-2; D is unclear. Per the germline V gene, CDR1 is MNHEY and CDR2 is SVGAGI. The CDR3 has 15 amino acids. V was cut by 0 bases and J by 4 bases, with 12 bases left in between. CDR3 bases: TGTGCCAGCAGTTACTCGACCGGACTGATCTATGGCTACACCTTC. It yields the protein CASSYSTGLIYGYTF.

This chain uses TRBV5-4 with TRBJ2-1; D is possibly TRBD2 (5 bases). CDR3 size: 12 residues. Germline-derived CDR1 and CDR2 are SGHNT and YYREEE (reference sequence). The V and J ends lost 4 bases and 6 bases respectively, with 8 bases between them. CDR3 bases: TGTGCCAGCAGCCCCACTAGCAATGAGCAGTTCTTC. Its protein product is CASSPTSNEQFF.

This rearrangement joins TRBV11-1 to TRBJ1-1; D is unclear. The CDR3 contains 11 residues. Germline V gene data show CDR1 as SGHAT and CDR2 as FQDESV (reference sequence). Trimming left V 5 bases short and J 8 bases short, with 9 bases between. The CDR3 sequence is CASSHLAEAFF. CDR3 DNA sequence: TGTGCCAGCAGCCACCTGGCCGAAGCTTTCTTT. Drawing the rest from reference TRBV11-1 and TRBJ1-1, the complete variable domain is EAEVAQSPRYKITEKSQAVAFWCDPISGHATLYWYRQILGQGPELLVQFQDESVVDDSQLPKDRFSAERLKGVDSTLKIQPAELGDSAMYLCASSHLAEAFFGQGTRLTVV.

The gene calls are TRBV9 and TRBJ2-1; 16 nucleotides match TRBD2. Trimming removed 0 bases from V and 4 bases from J; junction bases left unmatched: 7. The CDR3 sequence is 19 residues long. The germline V gene encodes CDR1 SGDLS and CDR2 YYNGEE. CDR3 DNA: TGTGCCAGCAGCGTAGAGGGACTAGCGGGGGGGCCCGAGTACAATGAGCAGTTCTTC. This gives the protein CASSVEGLAGGPEYNEQFF.

CDR3 nucleotides: TGTGCCACCAGCAGAGCAATGTGGACAGGGAGTTTTGGGCCCCAGCATTTT. Translation gives CATSRAMWTGSFGPQHF. This rearrangement joins TRBV15 to TRBJ1-5; 8 positions agree with TRBD1. The CDR3 has 17 residues. Germline loops: CDR1 LNHNV, CDR2 YYDKDF (reference sequence). J was trimmed by 9 bases and V by 1 base; bases with no gene match: 14.

Relative to its sample, this clone is medium-sized. The V gene is TRBV30, the J gene TRBJ1-2; 8 bases line up with TRBD1. Looked up from germline, CDR1 is GTSNPN and CDR2 is SVGIG (reference sequence). The trim removed 2 bases at V and 4 bases at J, leaving 15 bases unmatched. The CDR3 totals 17 residues. In DNA, the CDR3 is TGTGCCTGGAGTAACAAAGATAGGACAGGGTTGGGCTATGGCTACACCTTC. Translation gives CAWSNKDRTGLGYGYTF. Full variable domain (remainder filled in from reference TRBV30 and TRBJ1-2): SQTIHQWPATLVQPVGSPLSLECTVEGTSNPNLYWYRQAAGRGLQLLFYSVGIGQISSEVPQNLSASRPQDRQFILSSKKLLLSDSGFYLCAWSNKDRTGLGYGYTFGSGTRLTVV.

The chain recombines TRBV7-9 with TRBJ1-1, with 8 bases matching TRBD1. CDR1 is SEHNR and CDR2 is FQNEAQ in the germline V gene (reference sequence). V gave up 1 base and J gave up 1 base; unmatched junction bases: 2. This CDR3 comprises 15 residues. DNA for the CDR3: TGTGCCAGCAGCTTAGTCGGGACAGGGAACACTGAAGCTTTCTTT. Its translation: CASSLVGTGNTEAFF. Combining the CDR3 with reference TRBV7-9 and TRBJ1-1 gives the whole variable domain DTGVSQNPRHKITKRGQNVTFRCDPISEHNRLYWYRQTLGQGPEFLTYFQNEAQLEKSRLLSDRFSAERPKGSFSTLEIQRTEQGDSAMYLCASSLVGTGNTEAFFGQGTRLTVV.

The chain is built from TRBV4-2 and TRBJ1-2; tentative D call: TRBD1 (5 bases). The germline CDR1 and CDR2 sequences are LGHNA and YNFKEQ. V lost 1 base and J 3 bases, leaving 15 bases between the germline ends. The CDR3 totals 16 residues. This chain's CDR3 is CASSQAPGVIYYGYTF. As DNA, the CDR3 is TGTGCCAGCAGCCAAGCGCCGGGGGTCATCTACTATGGCTACACCTTC.

Concerning this clone: The identical CDR3 is also encoded by other nucleotide sequences in the sample. The rearrangement uses TRBV11-2 and TRBJ2-7, with TRBD1 as a possible D gene (8 bases). This CDR3 contains 16 residues. The V and J ends lost 5 bases and 1 base respectively, with 18 bases between them. CDR1 SGHAT and CDR2 FQNNGV come from the germline V gene. CDR3 nucleotides: TGTGCCAGCAGCCCGACAGGGGAGGGCTTGTCCTACGAGCAGTACTTC. Residues: CASSPTGEGLSYEQYF. Full variable domain (outside the CDR3, taken from reference TRBV11-2 and TRBJ2-7): EAGVAQSPRYKIIEKRQSVAFWCNPISGHATLYWYQQILGQGPKLLIQFQNNGVVDDSQLPKDRFSAERLKGVDSTLKIQPAKLEDSAVYLCASSPTGEGLSYEQYFGPGTRLTVT.

The CDR3 DNA sequence: TGCGCCAGCAGTCCGGACAGCGAACGGACCATATATTTT. The encoded protein is CASSPDSERTIYF. The chain joins TRBV4-1 to TRBJ1-3, with D possibly being TRBD1 (6 bases). Per germline, CDR1 MGHRA and CDR2 YSYEKL. V was clipped by 6 bases and J by 10 bases, with 16 bases between them. The CDR3 has 13 amino acids.

This clone was counted between two and nine times. The chain recombines TRBV27 with TRBJ2-7; tentatively, D is TRBD1 (6 bases). V was clipped by 8 bases and J by 5 bases, with 13 bases between them. The CDR3 covers 12 residues. Germline assignment: CDR1 MNHEY and CDR2 SMNVEV (reference sequence). In DNA form, the CDR3 reads TGTGCCAGCCGTACAGGGCCCAACGAGCAGTACTTC. As protein: CASRTGPNEQYF.

The chain has TRBV6-5 and TRBJ1-5; 8 bases are shared with TRBD1. This CDR3 has 15 residues. Losses at the gene ends were 5 bases for V and 4 bases for J; bases not matched to a gene: 7. Germline values: CDR1 MNHEY, CDR2 SVGAGI. The CDR3 loop reads CASSLGTGLNQPQHF. CDR3 DNA sequence: TGTGCCAGCAGTCTTGGGACAGGCCTTAATCAGCCCCAGCATTTT.

This chain uses TRBV19 with TRBJ2-7, with 9 bases matching TRBD1. The CDR3 runs 15 residues. Germline V gene lookup returns CDR1 LNHDA and CDR2 SQIVND (reference sequence). The trim removed 5 bases at V and 2 bases at J, leaving 7 bases unmatched. Here the CDR3 DNA reads TGTGCCAGTAGTCATCTGACAGGGGGTACCTACGAGCAGTACTTC. Protein product: CASSHLTGGTYEQYF.

The rearrangement joins TRBV5-4 to TRBJ2-7, with a possible D match to TRBD2 (5 bases). Germline CDR1 and CDR2: SGHNT and YYREEE (reference sequence). This CDR3 spans 12 amino acids. Trimming cost V 2 bases and J 6 bases, with 9 bases left between them. Written as DNA, the CDR3 is TGTGCCAGCAGCTTCGGGGTGTCCGAGCAGTACTTC. Translating it yields CASSFGVSEQYF.

This clone was seen only a few times. V usage is TRBV28 and J usage is TRBJ2-2; D perhaps matches TRBD2 (6 bases). CDR1 and CDR2 (germline): MDHEN, SYDVKM. Trimming removed 3 bases from V and 5 bases from J, with 7 bases in between. This CDR3 contains 13 residues. The CDR3, as DNA: TGTGCCAGCAGTTTGCGGGGTACCGGGGAGCTGTTTTTT. Amino acids: CASSLRGTGELFF.

V usage is TRBV13 and J usage is TRBJ1-2; possible D gene TRBD1, 6 bases. The V end lost 3 bases, the J end lost 10 bases, and 18 bases lay between the germline ends. The CDR3 spans 14 residues. The germline CDR1 and CDR2 sequences are PRHDT and FYEKMQ (reference sequence). CDR3 nucleotide sequence: TGTGCCAGCAGCTTCTCCGACAGGACCCATGCCTACACCTTC. Its protein product is CASSFSDRTHAYTF.